These T cell receptor beta chains were read from a single sample in a study of T cell repertoires in cytomegalovirus infection. Each CDR3 protein is one row after TCRdb ran MiXCR on the reads. Here the sample spans about 830,000 distinct CDR3 sequences, approximately 32% being singletons. The antigens of these receptors remain unknown. The starting material was cultured CD8+ T cells from PBMCs, obtained from culture after CMV antigen stimulation. The receptors here all came from a human donor in good health (CMV status not recorded). Some clones in this sample may be carry-over from other donors' samples. Each CDR3 is given with its conserved first and last residue.

TRBV7-2 CASRVGEIQVHEQFF
TRBV7-4 CASSLAGNSGTQYF
TRBV27 CASTLLAGTTDTQYF
TRBV7-8 CASSSRQNYTF
TRBV7-6 CASSPRQGQVYENTGELFF
TRBV13 CASSPGQTGNTIYF
TRBV28 CASIPARRTEAFF
TRBV20-1 CSAENFGQRGQPQHF
TRBV20-1 CSASDDREATYEQYF
TRBV5-4 CASSLGQDPTVDTQYF
TRBV6-5 CASSLGTIYNEQFF
TRBV18 CASSPSGSNTGELFF
TRBV7-3 CASSSTGGANAEAFF
TRBV27 CASRPDYNQPQHF
TRBV7-8 CASSLLRGGWTEAFF
TRBV19 CATLDYDYTF
TRBV28 CASSPTPSSNQPQHF
TRBV6-1 CASKRANEAFF
TRBV7-6 CASSLAFGTEAFF
TRBV18 CASSPPSGGHLFF
TRBV5-4 CVYPRETNEKLFF
TRBV7-6 CASSKGRPEKLFF
TRBV28 CASSLGLAGAGYNEQFF
TRBV7-9 CASSETSGSRDTQYF
TRBV7-6 CASSQGGTEQFF
TRBV2 CASSRTRTSEQFF
TRBV6-5 CASSYQGKAVGAFF
TRBV2 CASSELKTGNTGELFF
TRBV10-3 CAISEGEGYTF
TRBV19 CASSIFRLALNEQFF
TRBV6-2/TRBV6-3 CASRGTRNTEAFF
TRBV2 CASSEGGASGAFF
TRBV7-6 CASSIRGATDTQYF
TRBV28 CASSLSEGFQYNEQFF